The 29 T cell receptor beta chains below were found in one sample sequenced in a study of regulatory T cells in long-lasting Graves disease. TCR beta libraries were built with iRepertoire HTBI primers and Arm-PCR of CDR3 regions. TCRdb re-derived calls from the multiplex PCR reads in MiXCR, one entry per CDR3 protein. The sample records roughly 380,000 distinct CDR3 sequences, 16% being singletons. Specified time point: newly diagnosed GD, antithyroid drugs for less than 3 months. RNA isolated from PBMCs was used to make the TCR library. The data also belong to a second study, concerning T cells in Graves' hyperthyroidism and ophthalmopathy.

The sequences come from peripheral blood mononuclear cells (PBMCs), collected at new diagnosis, from a patient treated with antithyroid drugs. These TCRs come from a man aged 40-50 years with Graves disease.

This clonotype was observed at least ten times. V and J are TRBV28 and TRBJ1-1; TRBD1 is a possible D gene (5 bases). The CDR3 length is 14 residues. V was cut by 7 bases and J by 4 bases, with 16 bases left in between. Germline values: CDR1 MDHEN, CDR2 SYDVKM. Written as DNA, the CDR3 is TGTGCCAGCACCCTTAAATGGGGGAGCACTGAAGCTTTCTTT. Translating gives CASTLKWGSTEAFF. The whole variable domain, filled in from reference TRBV28 and TRBJ1-1, reads DVKVTQSSRYLVKRTGEKVFLECVQDMDHENMFWYRQDPGLGLRLIYFSYDVKMKEKGDIPEGYSVSREKKERFSLILESASTNQTSMYLCASTLKWGSTEAFFGQGTRLTVV.

The chain joins TRBV6-1 to TRBJ1-2; TRBD1 is a possible D gene (6 bases). Germline V gene data show CDR1 as MNHNS and CDR2 as SASEGT. CDR3 length: 15 residues. V gave up 5 bases and J gave up 1 base, with 14 bases separating them. CDR3 loop: CASSKLGTLNYGYTF. The CDR3 DNA follows: TGTGCCAGCAGTAAACTCGGGACACTTAACTATGGCTACACCTTC.

This clonotype appeared many times. The chain couples TRBV2 to TRBJ1-5; no firm D call. Germline V CDR1 and CDR2: SNHLY, FYNNEI. The CDR3 consists of 13 residues. The V end lost 7 bases, the J end lost 7 bases, and 14 bases lay between the germline ends. CDR3 loop: CASTRGYRQPQHF. The CDR3 coding sequence is TGTGCCAGCACGCGAGGCTACCGGCAGCCCCAGCATTTT.

The sample holds many counts of this clonotype. This rearrangement joins TRBV10-3 to TRBJ2-7; 9 positions match TRBD1. The CDR3 is 14 amino acids. CDR1 is ENHRY and CDR2 is SYGVKD in the germline V gene. V lost 6 bases to trimming and J lost 4 bases; unmatched junction nucleotides: 7. The CDR3 sequence is CAISMGQGLYEQYF. As DNA, the CDR3 is TGTGCCATCAGCATGGGACAGGGCTTATACGAGCAGTACTTC.

This clonotype has at least ten counts. The rearrangement joins TRBV9 to TRBJ2-1; 8 bases fit TRBD1. The junction had 7 bases not matched to a gene; V was cut back by 4 bases and J by 4 bases. The CDR3 contains 15 residues. Germline V gene sequence: CDR1 SGDLS, CDR2 YYNGEE. The CDR3 spells CASSPRDRTYNEQFF. The CDR3 DNA follows: TGTGCCAGCAGCCCCCGGGACAGGACATACAATGAGCAGTTCTTC.

This clonotype was recorded many times. This rearrangement joins TRBV27 to TRBJ1-6, with TRBD1 as a possible D gene (5 bases). Per germline, CDR1 MNHEY and CDR2 SMNVEV (reference sequence). Trimming removed 6 bases from V and 9 bases from J, with 15 bases in between. This CDR3 contains 14 residues. Written as DNA, the CDR3 is TGTGCCAGCAGCCGGGACGGGGGGGGTTCACCCCTCCACTTT. Translation gives CASSRDGGGSPLHF.

Many counts were recorded for this clonotype. The gene calls are TRBV28 and TRBJ1-1, with a weak D call TRBD1 (6 bases). Trimming removed 6 bases at V and 10 bases at J, with 18 bases between. Germline CDR1 is MDHEN and CDR2 is SYDVKM. The CDR3 covers 13 residues. The CDR3 region is CASRTQGSWGAFF. CDR3 DNA: TGTGCCAGCAGAACCCAGGGGTCTTGGGGAGCTTTCTTT.

This clonotype was counted only a few times. The chain carries TRBV24-1 and TRBJ2-3; TRBD2 matches 7 bases. The CDR3 has 17 residues. CDR1 is KGHDR, CDR2 SFDVKD, per germline. J was trimmed by 6 bases and V by 3 bases; bases with no gene match: 14. The CDR3 bases are TGTGCCACCAGTGATGAGGGTCCACATACGCGGGGGGATACGCAGTATTTT. This codes for CATSDEGPHTRGDTQYF.

This clonotype was counted many times. The V call is TRBV5-1, the J call TRBJ2-7, with 8 bases fitting TRBD2. The junction had 8 bases not matched to a gene; V was cut back by 0 bases and J by 6 bases. Germline V lookup: CDR1 SGHRS, CDR2 YFSETQ. CDR3 length: 15 residues. The CDR3 region is CASSLAAGGLIEQYF. The DNA for the CDR3 is TGCGCCAGCAGCTTGGCGGCGGGGGGCCTTATCGAGCAGTACTTC.

There are many counts of this clonotype. The chain is built from TRBV5-1 and TRBJ2-5, with 8 bases that match TRBD2. V lost 3 bases and J lost 12; bases outside the gene matches: 16. The germline V gene has CDR1 SGHRS and CDR2 YFSETQ. The CDR3 extends over 15 amino acids. The CDR3 DNA sequence: TGCGCCAGCAGCTCCGGAGCGGGGGCCTCGTCCGAGGAGTACTTC. Encoded protein: CASSSGAGASSEEYF.

The V call is TRBV6-4, the J call TRBJ2-3, with 7 bases that match TRBD1. CDR3 length: 15 residues. Germline assignment: CDR1 MRHNA and CDR2 SNTAGT. The V and J ends lost 8 bases and 1 base, in that order; junction bases with no gene match: 9. The CDR3 coding sequence is TGTGCCAGCGCCCACTCCGGACAGGGCACAGATACGCAGTATTTT. It yields the protein CASAHSGQGTDTQYF.

This clonotype came up many times. The V call is TRBV6-5, the J call TRBJ1-4; D might be TRBD1 (5 bases). The CDR3 spans 15 residues. The V end was cut by 2 bases, the J end by 10 bases, with 17 bases between. CDR1 MNHEY and CDR2 SVGAGI come from the germline V gene. DNA of the CDR3: TGTGCCAGCAGTTACGGTTGGGGGTCATATTTAAAACTGTTTTTT. Its translation is CASSYGWGSYLKLFF.

This clonotype occurred many times. This rearrangement joins TRBV6-2 or TRBV6-3 to TRBJ2-7, with D possibly being TRBD2 (6 bases). The CDR3 consists of 14 residues. Germline loops: CDR1 MNHEY, CDR2 SVGEGT. Between the trimmed V and J ends, which lost 7 bases and 3 bases, there was a span of 16 bases. CDR3 residues: CASKTGPAGYEQYF. The CDR3 nucleotides are TGTGCCAGCAAGACCGGGCCAGCGGGCTACGAGCAGTACTTC.

Many counts were recorded for this clonotype. V is TRBV28 and J is TRBJ1-2, with 7 bases identical to TRBD1. Germline V gene data show CDR1 as MDHEN and CDR2 as SYDVKM. The ends lost 3 bases at V and 1 base at J; junction bases unmatched: 5. The CDR3 runs 15 residues. The CDR3 DNA reads as TGTGCCAGCAGTTTTGGGACAGAATTTAACTATGGCTACACCTTC. It encodes CASSFGTEFNYGYTF.

Many counts were recorded for this clonotype. This rearrangement joins TRBV30 to TRBJ2-1; 10 bases fit TRBD1. Germline V gene sequence: CDR1 GTSNPN, CDR2 SVGIG (reference sequence). After removal of 2 bases from V and 5 bases from J, the junction contained 3 bases not matched to a gene. The CDR3 sequence is 14 residues long. CDR3 sequence: CAWSLGTGDNEQFF. The CDR3 bases are TGTGCCTGGAGTCTTGGGACAGGGGACAATGAGCAGTTCTTC.

This chain links TRBV10-3 with TRBJ2-1; 12 bases align to TRBD2. Germline V gene data show CDR1 as ENHRY and CDR2 as SYGVKD. V was pared by 6 bases and J by 4 bases, with 4 bases of the junction left unmatched. The CDR3 sequence is 15 residues long. Here the CDR3 reads CAISATSGGYNEQFF. As DNA, the CDR3 is TGTGCCATCAGCGCAACTAGCGGGGGGTACAATGAGCAGTTCTTC.

This clonotype has ten or more counts. The rearrangement joins TRBV19 to TRBJ1-4; D unclear. Per germline, CDR1 LNHDA and CDR2 SQIVND (reference sequence). This CDR3 comprises 14 residues. Trimming removed 5 bases at V and 7 bases at J, with 14 bases between. CDR3 region: CASSFSLASEKLFF. The CDR3 DNA is TGTGCCAGTAGTTTCAGTCTCGCGAGTGAAAAACTGTTTTTT.

Ten or more counts support this clonotype. The rearrangement links TRBV9 to TRBJ2-3, with TRBD2 matching 12 bases. The CDR3 length is 16 residues. The ends lost 0 bases at V and 6 bases at J; junction bases unmatched: 5. Germline-derived CDR1 and CDR2 are SGDLS and YYNGEE. The CDR3 nucleotides are TGTGCCAGCAGCGTAGGCCTAGCGGGGGGGCACGATACGCAGTATTTT. Its translation is CASSVGLAGGHDTQYF.

This clonotype was picked up many times. This sequence joins TRBV20-1 and TRBJ2-7, with D unclear. With 2 bases removed from V and 7 bases from J, the gap between germline ends came to 9 bases. There are 11 residues in the CDR3. Germline-derived CDR1 and CDR2 are DFQATT and SNEGSKA (reference sequence). This CDR3 reads CSARSLGEQYF. The CDR3 nucleotides read TGCAGTGCTAGATCCCTCGGTGAGCAGTACTTC.

The CDR3, as DNA: TGTGCCAGCTCACCCCCGGGCCAGGATTACGAGCAGTACTTC. Translation gives CASSPPGQDYEQYF. The V call is TRBV18, the J call TRBJ2-7, with no clear D. The CDR3 length is 14 residues. Trimming left V 3 bases short and J 4 bases short, with 13 bases between. CDR1 is KGHSH, CDR2 LQKENI, per germline.

This clonotype was recorded at least ten times. The chain has TRBV30 and TRBJ2-7; D unclear. Germline-derived CDR1 and CDR2 are GTSNPN and SVGIG (reference sequence). This CDR3 is 14 amino acids long. V was clipped by 4 bases and J by 1 base, with 14 bases between them. The CDR3 DNA follows: TGTGCCTGGACACGTCAGAGGAATTCCTACGAGCAGTACTTC. Residues: CAWTRQRNSYEQYF.

The rearrangement joins TRBV19 to TRBJ1-5; no reliable D call. Trimming left V 3 bases short and J 6 bases short, with 18 bases between. This CDR3 region has 16 residues. CDR1 and CDR2 from the germline V gene are LNHDA and SQIVND (reference sequence). Written as DNA, the CDR3 is TGTGCCAGTAGTATCTACGGACTGAGGGTCGGTCAGCCCCAGCATTTT. Protein sequence: CASSIYGLRVGQPQHF.

This clonotype turned up a few times. The V gene is TRBV29-1, the J gene TRBJ2-1; D is possibly TRBD2 (6 bases). CDR3 size: 13 residues. V was trimmed by 2 bases and J by 9 bases, leaving 14 bases between them. From germline, CDR1 is SQVTM and CDR2 ANQGSEA. CDR3 protein: CSVERDRRGEQFF. The CDR3 bases are TGCAGCGTTGAAAGAGACCGGCGGGGTGAGCAGTTCTTC.

V and J are TRBV20-1 and TRBJ2-1, with 9 bases lining up with TRBD2. The CDR3 has 15 residues. The ends lost 7 bases at V and 7 bases at J; junction bases unmatched: 14. Germline CDR1 DFQATT, CDR2 SNEGSKA (reference sequence). In DNA form, the CDR3 reads TGCAGTGTCCAAATGGGCGGGGGGGAGGTGAATGAGCAGTTCTTC. This sequence encodes CSVQMGGGEVNEQFF.

This clonotype was detected many times. This rearrangement joins TRBV5-1 to TRBJ1-6, with D perhaps matching TRBD1 (5 bases). The germline gives CDR1 SGHRS, CDR2 YFSETQ. CDR3 length: 15 amino acids. Trimming stripped 4 bases from V and 6 bases from J, with 14 bases between. Written as DNA, the CDR3 is TGCGCCAGCAGCCGTCAGGGAGTGCCTAATTCACCCCTCCACTTT. Its translation: CASSRQGVPNSPLHF.

The rearrangement joins TRBV3-1 to TRBJ1-3, with a weak D call TRBD1 (6 bases). Trimming removed 11 bases from V and 7 bases from J, with 24 bases in between. The CDR3 loop spans 15 amino acids. Germline values: CDR1 LGHDT, CDR2 YNNKEL (reference sequence). The CDR3 reads CAPGSPTGLWNTIYF. DNA for the CDR3: TGTGCCCCAGGGTCTCCGACAGGACTGTGGAACACCATATATTTT.

This clonotype was detected a few times. The gene calls are TRBV4-1 and TRBJ2-1; D might be TRBD1 or TRBD2, each matching 7 bases. The DNA end lines up better with TRBJ2-5; the J call may be wrong. Germline V CDR1 and CDR2: MGHRA, YSYEKL. The CDR3 contains 21 residues. The CDR3 DNA follows: TGCGCCAGCAGCCAAGCTCTGGGGGGGCAAACTTGGACAGGAGCTCAAGAGACCCAGTACTTC. As protein: CASSQALGGQTWTGAQETQYF.

This clonotype occurred many times. This chain joins TRBV5-6 and TRBJ2-4; no clear D. CDR3 length: 13 residues. Trimming took 6 bases from V and 1 from J, leaving 8 bases between them. From germline, CDR1 is SGHDT and CDR2 YYEEEE. CDR3 nucleotide sequence: TGTGCCAGCACCCCCCGGGCCAAAAACATTCAGTACTTC. It codes for CASTPRAKNIQYF.

This clonotype occurred many times. V gene TRBV30 combines with J gene TRBJ2-5, with D possibly TRBD1 on 5 matching bases. Germline V gives CDR1 GTSNPN, CDR2 SVGIG (reference sequence). This CDR3 spans 13 amino acids. V lost 0 bases to trimming and J lost 4 bases, with 9 bases between them. The CDR3 spells CAWSVQGGETQYF. The CDR3 DNA sequence: TGTGCCTGGAGTGTTCAGGGCGGAGAGACCCAGTACTTC.